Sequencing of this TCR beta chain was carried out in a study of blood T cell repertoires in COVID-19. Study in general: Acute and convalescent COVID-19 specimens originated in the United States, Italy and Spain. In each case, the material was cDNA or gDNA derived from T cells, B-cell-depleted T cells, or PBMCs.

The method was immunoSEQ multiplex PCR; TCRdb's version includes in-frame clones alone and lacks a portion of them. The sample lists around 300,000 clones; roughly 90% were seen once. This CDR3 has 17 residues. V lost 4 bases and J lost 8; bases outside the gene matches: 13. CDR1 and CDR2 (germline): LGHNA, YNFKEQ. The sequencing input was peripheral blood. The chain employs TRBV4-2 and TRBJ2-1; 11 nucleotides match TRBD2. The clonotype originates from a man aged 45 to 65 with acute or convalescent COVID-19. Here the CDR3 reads CASSLKTSGGLWHEQFF. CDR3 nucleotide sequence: TGTGCCAGCAGCCTTAAAACTAGCGGGGGTCTGTGGCATGAGCAGTTCTTC.